This entry concerns a single T cell receptor (beta chain). Its antigen is still unknown. Trimming removed 6 bases from V and 4 bases from J; junction bases left unmatched: 14. CDR3 size: 17 residues. Germline V CDR1 and CDR2: ENHRY, SYGVKD. This sample was taken from a study of T cell responses to AZD1222 COVID-19 vaccine. Points from the study as a whole: Researchers report vaccine-associated CD4 TCRs spanning spike, with dominance at 160-218 and 743-854. The study identified only six AZD1222 recipients as seropositive at baseline.

Using immunoSEQ multiplex PCR, the repertoire was profiled, and TCRdb retains in-frame clones only, with some absent. The sample has approximately 140,000 clones; 80% to 85% are singletons. The chain links TRBV10-3 to TRBJ1-4, with TRBD1 identical over 7 bases. The clonotype originates from an adult in good health. The starting material was peripheral blood, obtained on day 0 of MenACWY control vaccination. As DNA, the CDR3 is TGTGCCATCAGGGTAGAGGGACAGCCTTTCCTTAATGAAAAACTGTTTTTT. Protein sequence: CAIRVEGQPFLNEKLFF.